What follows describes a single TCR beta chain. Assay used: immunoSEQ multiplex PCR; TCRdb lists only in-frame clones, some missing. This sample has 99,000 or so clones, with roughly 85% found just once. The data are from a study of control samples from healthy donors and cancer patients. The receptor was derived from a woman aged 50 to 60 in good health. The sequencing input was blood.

The CDR3 nucleotides read TGTGCCAGCAGTTTCCGACTTAACCAGTACTTC. It yields the protein CASSFRLNQYF. The rearrangement links TRBV6-2 or TRBV6-3 to TRBJ2-5; D uncertain. The ends were cut back, 4 bases at V and 10 bases at J, with 10 bases in the middle. There are 11 residues in the CDR3. Germline-derived CDR1 and CDR2 are MNHEY and SVGEGT.